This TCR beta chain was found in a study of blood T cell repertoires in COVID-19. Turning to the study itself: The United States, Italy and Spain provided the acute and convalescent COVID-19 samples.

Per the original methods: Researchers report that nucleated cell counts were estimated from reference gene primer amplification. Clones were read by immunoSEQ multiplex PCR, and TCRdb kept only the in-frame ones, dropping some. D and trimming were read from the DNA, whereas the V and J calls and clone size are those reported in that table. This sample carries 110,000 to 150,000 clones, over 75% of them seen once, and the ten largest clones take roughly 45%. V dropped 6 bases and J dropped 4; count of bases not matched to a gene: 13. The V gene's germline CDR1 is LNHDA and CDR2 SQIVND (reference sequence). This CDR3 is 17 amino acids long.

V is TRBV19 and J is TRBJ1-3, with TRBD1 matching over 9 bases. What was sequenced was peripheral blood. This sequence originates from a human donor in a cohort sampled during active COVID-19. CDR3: CASRGGQGLLGGNTIYF. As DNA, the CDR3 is TGTGCCAGTAGAGGGGGACAGGGACTTCTGGGCGGAAACACCATATATTTT.